The entry that follows covers one T cell receptor (beta chain) sequence. This specimen belongs to a study of blood T cell repertoires in COVID-19. Germline lookup yields CDR1 MNHEY and CDR2 SVGEGT. Unmatched junction bases numbered 11, after V lost 2 bases and J lost 4 bases. The CDR3 totals 17 residues. TCRdb's table, derived via immunoSEQ multiplex PCR, lists solely in-frame clones and lacks some. The repertoire consists of approximately 75,000 clones, with 82% occurring once and the leading ten covering 7.4%. The chain is built from TRBV6-2 or TRBV6-3 and TRBJ2-3, with 8 bases lining up with TRBD1. This receptor was obtained from a human donor in a cohort sampled during active COVID-19. The sequenced sample consisted of peripheral blood. The CDR3 is CASSYQRDRTSADTQYF. CDR3 nucleotide sequence: TGTGCCAGCAGTTACCAGAGGGACAGGACCAGTGCAGATACGCAGTATTTT.